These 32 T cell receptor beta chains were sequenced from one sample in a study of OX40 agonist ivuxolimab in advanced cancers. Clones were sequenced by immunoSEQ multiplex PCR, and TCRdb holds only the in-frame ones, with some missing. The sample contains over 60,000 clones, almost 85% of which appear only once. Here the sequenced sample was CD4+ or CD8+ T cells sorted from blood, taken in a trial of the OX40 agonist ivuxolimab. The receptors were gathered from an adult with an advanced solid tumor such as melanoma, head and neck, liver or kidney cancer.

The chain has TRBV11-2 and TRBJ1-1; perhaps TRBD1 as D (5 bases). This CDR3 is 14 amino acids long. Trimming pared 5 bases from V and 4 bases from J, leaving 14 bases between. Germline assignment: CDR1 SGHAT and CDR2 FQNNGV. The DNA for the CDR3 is TGTGCCAGCAGCCTCCAGAACGGGGGCACTGAAGCTTTCTTT. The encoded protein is CASSLQNGGTEAFF.

CDR3 coding DNA: TGTGCCAGCAGCGGAGCCTCGGGGGGCCGGGAGACCCAGTACTTC. This codes for CASSGASGGRETQYF. This rearrangement joins TRBV9 to TRBJ2-5; possibly TRBD2 for D (7 bases). Germline V gene data show CDR1 as SGDLS and CDR2 as YYNGEE. Trimming left V 3 bases short and J 5 bases short, with 17 bases between. This CDR3 is 15 amino acids long.

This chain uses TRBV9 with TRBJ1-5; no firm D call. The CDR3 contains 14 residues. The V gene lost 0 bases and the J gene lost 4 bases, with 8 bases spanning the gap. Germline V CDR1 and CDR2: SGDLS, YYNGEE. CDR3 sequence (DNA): TGTGCCAGCAGCGTAGAGGTATGGAATCAGCCCCAGCATTTT. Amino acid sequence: CASSVEVWNQPQHF.

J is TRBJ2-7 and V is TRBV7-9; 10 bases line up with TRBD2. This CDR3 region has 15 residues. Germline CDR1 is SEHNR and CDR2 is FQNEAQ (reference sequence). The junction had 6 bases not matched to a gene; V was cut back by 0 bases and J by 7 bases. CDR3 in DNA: TGTGCCAGCAGCTTAGCGGCTAGCGGGAGTAGGGAGCAGTACTTC. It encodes CASSLAASGSREQYF.

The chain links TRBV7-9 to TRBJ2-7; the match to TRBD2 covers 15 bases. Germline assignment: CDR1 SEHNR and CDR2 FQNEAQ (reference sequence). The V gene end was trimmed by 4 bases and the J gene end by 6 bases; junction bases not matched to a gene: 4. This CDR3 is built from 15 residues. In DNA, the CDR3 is TGTGCCAGCAGCTCAGAGGGACTAGCGGGGGGCGAGCAGTACTTC. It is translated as CASSSEGLAGGEQYF.

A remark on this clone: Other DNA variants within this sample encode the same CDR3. In nucleotides, the CDR3 is TGTGCCAGCAGTTACTCTCGGTCTGGGGCCAACGTCCTGACTTTC. Translating it yields CASSYSRSGANVLTF. The V and J genes are TRBV6-5 and TRBJ2-6; D remains unclear. The V gene's germline CDR1 is MNHEY and CDR2 SVGAGI. Trimming removed 0 bases from V and 1 base from J, with 4 bases in between. The CDR3 runs to 15 residues.

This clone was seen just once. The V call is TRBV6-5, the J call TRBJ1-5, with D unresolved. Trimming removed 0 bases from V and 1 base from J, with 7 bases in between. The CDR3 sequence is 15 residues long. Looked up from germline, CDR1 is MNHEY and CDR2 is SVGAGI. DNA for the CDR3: TGTGCCAGCAGTTACTCGACTACGAGCAATCAGCCCCAGCATTTT. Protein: CASSYSTTSNQPQHF.

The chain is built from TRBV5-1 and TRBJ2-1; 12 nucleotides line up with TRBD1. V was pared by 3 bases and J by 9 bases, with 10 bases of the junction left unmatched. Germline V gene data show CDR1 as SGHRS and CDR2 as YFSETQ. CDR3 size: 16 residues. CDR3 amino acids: CASSSVAGTGGTEQFF. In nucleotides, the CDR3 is TGCGCCAGCAGCTCTGTTGCCGGGACAGGGGGCACTGAGCAGTTCTTC.

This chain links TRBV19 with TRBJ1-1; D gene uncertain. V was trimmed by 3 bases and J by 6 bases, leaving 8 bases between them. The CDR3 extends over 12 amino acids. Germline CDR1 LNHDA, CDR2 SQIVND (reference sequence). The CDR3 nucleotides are TGTGCCAGTAGTATTTATGGCGCTGAAGCTTTCTTT. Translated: CASSIYGAEAFF.

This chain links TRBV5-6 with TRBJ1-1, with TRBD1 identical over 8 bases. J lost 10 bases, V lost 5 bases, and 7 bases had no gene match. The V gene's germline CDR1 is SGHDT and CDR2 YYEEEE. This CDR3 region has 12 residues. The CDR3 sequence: CASRQGARGAFF. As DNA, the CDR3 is TGTGCCAGCAGGCAGGGGGCGCGAGGAGCTTTCTTT.

Here the CDR3 reads CASSLGRGLTKNIQYF. CDR3 coding DNA: TGTGCCAGCAGTTTAGGTAGGGGGCTGACCAAAAACATTCAGTACTTC. The gene calls are TRBV28 and TRBJ2-4; 7 bases map to TRBD1. CDR3 length: 16 amino acids. V shed 2 bases, J shed 2 bases, and the junction held 6 bases outside the gene matches. CDR1 and CDR2 (germline): MDHEN, SYDVKM. Based on the CDR3 plus reference TRBV28 and TRBJ2-4, the full variable domain is DVKVTQSSRYLVKRTGEKVFLECVQDMDHENMFWYRQDPGLGLRLIYFSYDVKMKEKGDIPEGYSVSREKKERFSLILESASTNQTSMYLCASSLGRGLTKNIQYFGAGTRLSVL.

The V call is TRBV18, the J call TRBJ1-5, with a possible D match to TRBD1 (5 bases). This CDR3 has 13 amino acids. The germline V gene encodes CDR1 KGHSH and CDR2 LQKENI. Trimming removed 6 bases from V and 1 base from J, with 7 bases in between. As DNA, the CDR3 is TGTGCCAGCTCGCGGGACAGCAATCAGCCCCAGCATTTT. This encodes CASSRDSNQPQHF.

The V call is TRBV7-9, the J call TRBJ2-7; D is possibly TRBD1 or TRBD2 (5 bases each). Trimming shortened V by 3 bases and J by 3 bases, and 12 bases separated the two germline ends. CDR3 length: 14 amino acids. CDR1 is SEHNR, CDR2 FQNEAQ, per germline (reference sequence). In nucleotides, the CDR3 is TGTGCCAGCAGCTTCTTCGGGGCGGGCTACGAGCAGTACTTC. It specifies CASSFFGAGYEQYF.

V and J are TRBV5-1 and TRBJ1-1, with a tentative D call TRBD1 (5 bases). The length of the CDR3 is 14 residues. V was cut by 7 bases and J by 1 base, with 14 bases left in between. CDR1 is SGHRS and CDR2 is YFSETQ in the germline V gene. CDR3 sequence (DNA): TGCGCCAGCCAGCATGGGACCGCGAACACTGAAGCTTTCTTT. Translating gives CASQHGTANTEAFF. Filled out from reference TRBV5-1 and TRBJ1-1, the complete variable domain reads KAGVTQTPRYLIKTRGQQVTLSCSPISGHRSVSWYQQTPGQGLQFLFEYFSETQRNKGNFPGRFSGRQFSNSRSEMNVSTLELGDSALYLCASQHGTANTEAFFGQGTRLTVV.

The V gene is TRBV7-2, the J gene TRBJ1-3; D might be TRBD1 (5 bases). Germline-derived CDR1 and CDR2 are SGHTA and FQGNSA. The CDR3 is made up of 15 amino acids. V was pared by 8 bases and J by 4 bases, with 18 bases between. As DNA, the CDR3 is TGTGCCAGCGCCAGAGGGGTCGGGGCCGGAAACACCATATATTTT. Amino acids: CASARGVGAGNTIYF.

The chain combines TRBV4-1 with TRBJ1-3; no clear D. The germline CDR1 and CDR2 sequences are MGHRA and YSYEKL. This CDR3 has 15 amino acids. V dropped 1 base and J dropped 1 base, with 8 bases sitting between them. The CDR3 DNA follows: TGCGCCAGCAGCCAAGGACGGACGTCTGGAAACACCATATATTTT. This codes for CASSQGRTSGNTIYF.

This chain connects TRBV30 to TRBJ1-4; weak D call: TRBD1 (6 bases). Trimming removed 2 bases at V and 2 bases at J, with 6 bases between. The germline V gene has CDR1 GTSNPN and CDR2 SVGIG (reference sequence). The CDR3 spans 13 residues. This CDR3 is CAWSRGTNEKLFF. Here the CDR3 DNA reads TGTGCCTGGAGTAGGGGGACTAATGAAAAACTGTTTTTT.

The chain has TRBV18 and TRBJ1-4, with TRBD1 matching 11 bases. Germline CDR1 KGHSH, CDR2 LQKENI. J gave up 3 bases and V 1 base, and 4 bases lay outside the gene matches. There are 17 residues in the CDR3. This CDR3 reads CASSPHRTGGSNEKLFF. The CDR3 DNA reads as TGTGCCAGCTCACCACATAGGACAGGGGGCTCTAATGAAAAACTGTTTTTT.

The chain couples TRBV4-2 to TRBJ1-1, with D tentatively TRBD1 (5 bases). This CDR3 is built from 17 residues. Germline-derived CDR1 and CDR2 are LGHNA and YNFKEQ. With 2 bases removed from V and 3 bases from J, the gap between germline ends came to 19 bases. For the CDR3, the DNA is TGTGCCAGCAGCCAACAGCAGGAGCCGGGGGTGGACACTGAAGCTTTCTTT. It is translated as CASSQQQEPGVDTEAFF.

This CDR3 is CAIDDKTGGGEQYF. The CDR3 DNA reads TGTGCCATCGATGATAAGACAGGGGGCGGCGAGCAGTACTTC. The chain has TRBV10-3 and TRBJ2-7, with 10 bases identical to TRBD1. With 8 bases clipped from V and 6 bases from J, the junction kept 10 bases outside the gene matches. The CDR3 loop spans 14 amino acids. CDR1 and CDR2 from the germline V gene are ENHRY and SYGVKD.

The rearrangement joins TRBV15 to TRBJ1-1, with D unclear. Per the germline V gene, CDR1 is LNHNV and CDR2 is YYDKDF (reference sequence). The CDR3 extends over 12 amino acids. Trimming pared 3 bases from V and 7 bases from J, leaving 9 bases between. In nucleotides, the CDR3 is TGTGCCACCAGCAGGGAAGAAGGTGAAGCTTTCTTT. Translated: CATSREEGEAFF.

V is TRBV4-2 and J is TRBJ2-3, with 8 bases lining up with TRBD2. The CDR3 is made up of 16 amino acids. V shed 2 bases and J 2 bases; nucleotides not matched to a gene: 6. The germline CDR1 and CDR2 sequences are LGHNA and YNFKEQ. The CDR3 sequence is CASSQFPGGPTDTQYF. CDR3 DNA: TGTGCCAGCAGCCAATTCCCGGGGGGGCCCACAGATACGCAGTATTTT.

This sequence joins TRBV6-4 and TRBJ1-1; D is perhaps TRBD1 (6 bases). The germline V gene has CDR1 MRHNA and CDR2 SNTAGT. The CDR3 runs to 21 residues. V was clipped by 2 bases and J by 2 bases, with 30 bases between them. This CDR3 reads CASSDPNVPGQPDSFNTEAFF. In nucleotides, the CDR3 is TGTGCCAGCAGTGACCCAAATGTCCCAGGACAGCCCGATTCTTTTAACACTGAAGCTTTCTTT.

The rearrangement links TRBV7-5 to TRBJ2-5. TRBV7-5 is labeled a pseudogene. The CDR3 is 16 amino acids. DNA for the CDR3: TGTGCCAGAAGCCCTCTCGGGGGCAGGGAACAAGAGACCCAGTACTTC. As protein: CARSPLGGREQETQYF.

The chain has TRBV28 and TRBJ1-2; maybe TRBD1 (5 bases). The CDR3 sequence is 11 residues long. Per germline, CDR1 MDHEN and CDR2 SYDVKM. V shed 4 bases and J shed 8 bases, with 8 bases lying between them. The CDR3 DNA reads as TGTGCCAGCAGTTGGAGGGGCGGCTACACCTTC. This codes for CASSWRGGYTF.

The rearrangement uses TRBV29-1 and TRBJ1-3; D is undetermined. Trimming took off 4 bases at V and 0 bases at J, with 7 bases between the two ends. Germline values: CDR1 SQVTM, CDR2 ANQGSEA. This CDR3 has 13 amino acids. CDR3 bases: TGCAGCGTTGCGACGGTCTCTGGAAACACCATATATTTT. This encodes CSVATVSGNTIYF.

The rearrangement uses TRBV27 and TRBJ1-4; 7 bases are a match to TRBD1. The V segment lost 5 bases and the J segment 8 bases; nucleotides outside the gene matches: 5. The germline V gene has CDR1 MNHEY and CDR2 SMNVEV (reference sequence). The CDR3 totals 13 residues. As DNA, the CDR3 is TGTGCCAGCAGTAAAAGGGACAGAGAAAAACTGTTTTTT. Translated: CASSKRDREKLFF.

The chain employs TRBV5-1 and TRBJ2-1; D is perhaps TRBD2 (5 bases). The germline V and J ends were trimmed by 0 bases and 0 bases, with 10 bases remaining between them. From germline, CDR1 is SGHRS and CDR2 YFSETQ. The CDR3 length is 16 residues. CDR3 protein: CASSLVIGSSYNEQFF. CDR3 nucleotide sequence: TGCGCCAGCAGCTTGGTAATTGGGAGCTCCTACAATGAGCAGTTCTTC.

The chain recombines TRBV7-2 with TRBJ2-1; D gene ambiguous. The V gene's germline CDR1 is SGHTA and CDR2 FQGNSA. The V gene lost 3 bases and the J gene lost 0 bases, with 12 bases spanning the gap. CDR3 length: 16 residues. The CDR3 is CASSFRGVSSYNEQFF. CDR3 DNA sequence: TGTGCCAGCAGCTTCCGAGGCGTTTCCTCCTACAATGAGCAGTTCTTC.

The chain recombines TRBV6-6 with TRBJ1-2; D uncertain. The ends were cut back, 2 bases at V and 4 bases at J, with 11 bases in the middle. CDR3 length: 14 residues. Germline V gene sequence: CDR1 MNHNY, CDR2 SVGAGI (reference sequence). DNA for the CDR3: TGTGCCAGCAGTTACGCCGGGTCGGGCTATGGCTACACCTTC. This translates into CASSYAGSGYGYTF.

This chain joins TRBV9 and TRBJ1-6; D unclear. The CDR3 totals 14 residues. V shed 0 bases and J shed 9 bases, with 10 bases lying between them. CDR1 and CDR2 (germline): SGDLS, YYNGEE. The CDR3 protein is CASSVAAGLSPLHF. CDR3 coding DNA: TGTGCCAGCAGCGTAGCGGCAGGTCTTTCACCCCTCCACTTT. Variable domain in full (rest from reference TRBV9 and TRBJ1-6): DSGVTQTPKHLITATGQRVTLRCSPRSGDLSVYWYQQSLDQGLQFLIQYYNGEERAKGNILERFSAQQFPDLHSELNLSSLELGDSALYFCASSVAAGLSPLHFGNGTRLTVT.

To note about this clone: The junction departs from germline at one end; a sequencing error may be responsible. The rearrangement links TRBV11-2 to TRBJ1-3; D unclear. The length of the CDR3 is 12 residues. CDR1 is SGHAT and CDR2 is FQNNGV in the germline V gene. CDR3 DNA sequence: TGTGCCAGCAACTTAGCTGGAAACACCATATATTTT. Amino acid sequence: CASNLAGNTIYF.